Shown below are 24 T cell receptor beta chains from a single sample sequenced in a study of shared clonotypes between healthy human individuals. Sequencing was performed with immunoSEQ multiplex PCR; in TCRdb, only in-frame clones are kept and a portion is missing. The table has nearly 1 million clones, approximately 80% seen once. Sequences were obtained from memory CD4+ T cells sorted from blood. Subset specified: CD45RA-negative fraction. These receptors were taken from a man younger than 30 in good health.

The genes are TRBV9 and TRBJ2-3; 11 bases match TRBD2. CDR1 and CDR2 (germline): SGDLS, YYNGEE. V lost 0 bases, J lost 6 bases, and 6 bases stayed unmatched. The CDR3 length is 16 residues. The CDR3 DNA reads TGTGCCAGCAGCGTAGGCCTAGCGGGGGGAGTGGATACGCAGTATTTT. Its translation: CASSVGLAGGVDTQYF.

The chain recombines TRBV5-1 with TRBJ1-1; no clear D. Trimming stripped 0 bases from V and 2 bases from J, with 8 bases between. Per the germline V gene, CDR1 is SGHRS and CDR2 is YFSETQ. This CDR3 has 14 amino acids. CDR3 nucleotides: TGCGCCAGCAGCTTGGCCAGGCCCAACACTGAAGCTTTCTTT. This translates into CASSLARPNTEAFF.

The chain is built from TRBV6-1 and TRBJ2-7; no firm D call. Per the germline V gene, CDR1 is MNHNS and CDR2 is SASEGT. CDR3 length: 13 residues. Trimming took off 4 bases at V and 3 bases at J, with 10 bases between the two ends. CDR3 region: CASSGVGRYEQYF. For the CDR3, the DNA is TGTGCCAGCAGTGGGGTGGGCCGCTACGAGCAGTACTTC.

V and J are TRBV19 and TRBJ1-2; 8 nucleotides align to TRBD1. The CDR3 is made up of 15 amino acids. V lost 5 bases and J lost 3; bases outside the gene matches: 8. CDR1 is LNHDA and CDR2 is SQIVND in the germline V gene (reference sequence). The DNA of the CDR3 is TGTGCCAGTAGTCGCTCTGGACAGGGCGACTATGGCTACACCTTC. Translated, it gives CASSRSGQGDYGYTF. The complete variable domain, with remaining parts taken from reference TRBV19 and TRBJ1-2, reads DGGITQSPKYLFRKEGQNVTLSCEQNLNHDAMYWYRQDPGQGLRLIYYSQIVNDFQKGDIAEGYSVSREKKESFPLTVTSAQKNPTAFYLCASSRSGQGDYGYTFGSGTRLTVV.

The chain employs TRBV7-8 and TRBJ1-3; tentatively, D is TRBD1 (6 bases). The CDR3 spans 15 residues. V lost 3 bases to trimming and J lost 2 bases, with 11 bases between them. Per germline, CDR1 SGHVS and CDR2 FQNEAQ. The CDR3 is CASSFGGLTGNTIYF. The CDR3 DNA follows: TGTGCCAGCAGCTTCGGGGGGCTTACTGGAAACACCATATATTTT.

This rearrangement joins TRBV7-8 to TRBJ2-3, with 8 bases fitting TRBD1. The length of the CDR3 is 15 residues. The germline CDR1 and CDR2 sequences are SGHVS and FQNEAQ. Losses at the gene ends were 4 bases for V and 5 bases for J; bases not matched to a gene: 8. Written as DNA, the CDR3 is TGTGCCAGCAGCTACCAGGGGGCGCCTATAGATACGCAGTATTTT. Translating gives CASSYQGAPIDTQYF. The entire variable domain, with the rest obtained from reference TRBV7-8 and TRBJ2-3, is as follows: GAGVSQSPRYKVAKRGQDVALRCDPISGHVSLFWYQQALGQGPEFLTYFQNEAQLDKSGLPSDRFFAERPEGSVSTLKIQRTQQEDSAVYLCASSYQGAPIDTQYFGPGTRLTVL.

This chain links TRBV14 with TRBJ2-7, with D possibly being TRBD1 (5 bases). This CDR3 is built from 14 residues. V dropped 3 bases and J dropped 5 bases, with 14 bases sitting between them. In germline, CDR1 is SGHDN, CDR2 FVKESK. In DNA, the CDR3 is TGTGCCAGCAGCCATAGGGGCGTGTTGGACGAGCAGTACTTC. It translates to CASSHRGVLDEQYF.

The rearrangement joins TRBV25-1 to TRBJ2-2; the D gene is possibly TRBD1 (6 bases). V dropped 3 bases and J dropped 0 bases, with 8 bases sitting between them. In germline, CDR1 is MGHDK, CDR2 SYGVNS. The CDR3 is 15 amino acids. The CDR3 DNA follows: TGTGCCAGCAGTGATACAGGGTCGAACACCGGGGAGCTGTTTTTT. Translated: CASSDTGSNTGELFF.

On this clone: At one boundary the junction diverges from the germline segment, which might be a read error. Other DNA sequences in the sample encode the same CDR3. The chain is built from TRBV7-7 and TRBJ2-5; 8 bases line up with TRBD2. The CDR3 consists of 14 residues. Germline lookup yields CDR1 SSHAT and CDR2 FNYEAQ (reference sequence). The CDR3 region is CASSLGLAGETQYF. CDR3 in DNA: TGTGCTAGCAGCTTAGGTCTAGCGGGAGAGACCCAGTACTTC.

This chain uses TRBV5-6 with TRBJ1-1; D is unresolved. V lost 7 bases and J 0 bases, leaving 13 bases between the germline ends. Germline V lookup: CDR1 SGHDT, CDR2 YYEEEE. The CDR3 runs 14 residues. CDR3 sequence reads: CASHSLYLNTEAFF. The CDR3 nucleotides are TGTGCCAGCCACTCCCTGTATCTGAACACTGAAGCTTTCTTT.

This chain joins TRBV2 and TRBJ1-1, with TRBD1 matching 9 bases. The V segment lost 3 bases and the J segment 7 bases; nucleotides outside the gene matches: 6. The CDR3 is 14 residues long. The germline V gene has CDR1 SNHLY and CDR2 FYNNEI. The CDR3 protein is CASSDYRGLSEAFF. The CDR3 coding sequence is TGTGCCAGCAGTGATTACAGGGGGCTTAGTGAAGCTTTCTTT.

The CDR3 sequence is CASSKTGLSGYTF. The CDR3 DNA reads as TGTGCCAGCAGCAAAACAGGGTTGTCAGGCTACACCTTC. V is TRBV27 and J is TRBJ1-2, with D perhaps TRBD1 (6 bases). This CDR3 comprises 13 residues. V lost 6 bases to trimming and J lost 8 bases, with 16 bases between them. Germline V gene lookup returns CDR1 MNHEY and CDR2 SMNVEV (reference sequence).

The J gene is TRBJ2-3, the V gene TRBV11-2; 11 positions agree with TRBD1. Germline loops: CDR1 SGHAT, CDR2 FQNNGV. The CDR3 extends over 19 amino acids. With 5 bases clipped from V and 0 bases from J, the junction kept 13 bases outside the gene matches. DNA for the CDR3: TGTGCCAGCAGCCTTCAGGACAGGGGGCGTTCTATCAGCACAGATACGCAGTATTTT. Amino acid sequence: CASSLQDRGRSISTDTQYF. The full variable domain, with the rest looked up from reference TRBV11-2 and TRBJ2-3, is EAGVAQSPRYKIIEKRQSVAFWCNPISGHATLYWYQQILGQGPKLLIQFQNNGVVDDSQLPKDRFSAERLKGVDSTLKIQPAKLEDSAVYLCASSLQDRGRSISTDTQYFGPGTRLTVL.

This chain joins TRBV6-6 and TRBJ2-5; D tentatively fits TRBD1 or TRBD2 (5 bases each). Germline CDR1 reads MNHNY; CDR2 reads SVGAGI (reference sequence). Trimming removed 2 bases at V and 9 bases at J, with 16 bases between. The CDR3 has 14 amino acids. The CDR3 spells CASSYRGMEGAQYF. DNA of the CDR3: TGTGCCAGCAGTTACCGAGGGATGGAAGGGGCCCAGTACTTC.

A few counts support this clone. The chain is built from TRBV30 and TRBJ1-2; maybe TRBD1 (5 bases). The CDR3 is 15 residues long. The V gene lost 3 bases and the J gene lost 3 bases, with 17 bases spanning the gap. Germline V gene data show CDR1 as GTSNPN and CDR2 as SVGIG (reference sequence). CDR3 residues: CAWSKPREVHYGYTF. The CDR3 nucleotides read TGTGCCTGGAGCAAACCCAGGGAGGTTCACTATGGCTACACCTTC.

Only a few counts were recorded for this clone. This rearrangement joins TRBV6-1 to TRBJ1-1; no clear D gene. Germline assignment: CDR1 MNHNS and CDR2 SASEGT. V was trimmed by 2 bases and J by 8 bases, leaving 9 bases between them. This CDR3 comprises 12 residues. The CDR3 spells CASSERVAEAFF. CDR3 in DNA: TGTGCCAGCAGTGAAAGGGTTGCGGAAGCTTTCTTT.

This sequence joins TRBV30 and TRBJ1-4, with D possibly matching TRBD1 (6 bases). Germline V gives CDR1 GTSNPN, CDR2 SVGIG (reference sequence). Trimming left V 0 bases short and J 7 bases short, with 15 bases between. The CDR3 spans 15 residues. The CDR3 sequence: CAWSVLTGSSEKLFF. As DNA, the CDR3 is TGTGCCTGGAGTGTCTTAACAGGGAGCTCTGAAAAACTGTTTTTT.

The gene calls are TRBV2 and TRBJ2-7; D is unresolved. Germline values: CDR1 SNHLY, CDR2 FYNNEI. This CDR3 is built from 11 residues. V was trimmed by 5 bases and J by 7 bases, leaving 9 bases between them. DNA of the CDR3: TGTGCCAGCAGTCTGGTTCGGGAGCAGTACTTC. It translates to CASSLVREQYF.

V gene TRBV6-6 combines with J gene TRBJ1-6; D is possibly TRBD1 (6 bases). V lost 2 bases to trimming and J lost 7 bases, with 12 bases between them. CDR1 is MNHNY and CDR2 is SVGAGI in the germline V gene (reference sequence). The CDR3 runs 15 residues. Here the CDR3 reads CASSYADSQNSPLHF. The CDR3 nucleotides read TGTGCCAGCAGTTACGCGGACAGTCAGAATTCACCCCTCCACTTT.

This clone was observed at least ten times. V is TRBV4-2 and J is TRBJ2-1; 7 bases map to TRBD2. V lost 1 base and J lost 5; bases outside the gene matches: 2. This CDR3 contains 14 residues. Germline V gene sequence: CDR1 LGHNA, CDR2 YNFKEQ. CDR3 residues: CASSQAGGDNEQFF. CDR3 in DNA: TGTGCCAGCAGCCAAGCGGGGGGTGACAATGAGCAGTTCTTC.

This chain joins TRBV6-5 and TRBJ1-2; a weak D match, TRBD1 (5 bases). CDR3 length: 12 amino acids. Germline CDR1 MNHEY, CDR2 SVGAGI. Trimming removed 11 bases from V and 0 bases from J, with 10 bases in between. CDR3 sequence (DNA): TGTGCCTCTGGGGGTCCTAACTATGGCTACACCTTC. Protein: CASGGPNYGYTF.

The J gene is TRBJ2-6, the V gene TRBV7-2; D unclear. V dropped 5 bases and J dropped 1 base, with 15 bases sitting between them. In germline, CDR1 is SGHTA, CDR2 FQGNSA. The CDR3 has 17 amino acids. CDR3 nucleotides: TGTGCCAGCAGCCACCCCGGGCGTTTATCTGGGGCCAACGTCCTGACTTTC. The encoded protein is CASSHPGRLSGANVLTF.

This chain uses TRBV5-1 with TRBJ1-5; D gene uncertain. The CDR3 totals 14 residues. Deletions cut 5 bases from V and 0 bases from J, with 9 bases between. Germline V CDR1 and CDR2: SGHRS, YFSETQ. CDR3 residues: CASRPGDSNQPQHF. The CDR3 bases are TGCGCCAGCAGACCAGGAGATAGCAATCAGCCCCAGCATTTT. The complete variable domain, with remaining parts taken from reference TRBV5-1 and TRBJ1-5, reads KAGVTQTPRYLIKTRGQQVTLSCSPISGHRSVSWYQQTPGQGLQFLFEYFSETQRNKGNFPGRFSGRQFSNSRSEMNVSTLELGDSALYLCASRPGDSNQPQHFGDGTRLSIL.

The CDR3 here is CASSPRPSGQNTGELFF. Here the CDR3 DNA reads TGTGCCAGCAGCCCCCGGCCGTCAGGGCAGAACACCGGGGAGCTGTTTTTT. The chain recombines TRBV5-4 with TRBJ2-2, with D maybe TRBD1 (5 bases). V lost 4 bases and J 1 base, leaving 17 bases between the germline ends. In germline, CDR1 is SGHNT, CDR2 YYREEE (reference sequence). This CDR3 region has 17 residues.